What follows are 3 T cell receptor beta chains derived from one specimen sequenced in a study of T-cell memory formation after mild COVID-19. TCRdb re-called the 5' RACE reads with MiXCR, one entry per CDR3 protein. The sample yields around 530,000 distinct CDR3 sequences, approximately 21% seen once. Sequenced sample: PBMCs or a T cell subset sorted from them (not recorded which). The source of these receptors is an adult woman who had mild COVID-19 (a few samples of this study predate the infection). Cell type and time point are not known.

The V and J genes are TRBV9 and TRBJ2-2; perhaps TRBD2 as D (5 bases). Germline values: CDR1 SGDLS, CDR2 YYNGEE. V lost 0 bases and J 6 bases, leaving 6 bases between the germline ends. CDR3 length equals 13 residues. CDR3 nucleotides: TGTGCCAGCAGCGTAGTCGGGGCCGGGGAGCTGTTTTTT. Encoded protein: CASSVVGAGELFF.

The V call is TRBV29-1, the J call TRBJ2-1; no reliable D call. The V end was cut by 0 bases, the J end by 7 bases, with 7 bases between. Germline V gene sequence: CDR1 SQVTM, CDR2 ANQGSEA. The CDR3 contains 12 residues. Here the CDR3 reads CSVEEIVNEQFF. The CDR3 nucleotides are TGCAGCGTTGAAGAGATCGTTAATGAGCAGTTCTTC.

The CDR3: CASSFLLAGDYEQYF. The CDR3 DNA sequence: TGTGCCAGCAGTTTCCTACTAGCGGGAGATTACGAGCAGTACTTC. This chain joins TRBV6-2 or TRBV6-3 and TRBJ2-7; TRBD2 matches at 11 bases. Germline CDR1 MNHEY, CDR2 SVGEGT. The CDR3 has 15 residues. With V trimmed by 4 bases and J by 4 bases, 6 bases remained unmatched.